This T cell receptor (beta chain) was recorded in a study of T cells after yellow fever vaccination. Study context: Preparing low-cell-number fractions relied on SMART-Seq v4 Ultra Low Input.

Study results and limitations: Contamination of FACS-sorted repertoires by abundant clonotypes from the bulk population could occur. Once the booster was given, most primary-vaccination clones reappeared, at more than 95% for CD4 and over 70% for CD8.

In its sample, this clonotype was seen many times. Its antigen is unidentified. The CDR3 has 15 amino acids. V shed 3 bases and J shed 5 bases, with 14 bases lying between them. CDR1 and CDR2 (germline): KGHSH, LQKENI. UMIs and a universal primer site were added when TCR cDNA was made by 5'RACE template switching. TCRdb itself ran the 5' RACE reads through MiXCR, one entry per CDR3 protein. The sample holds 250,000 or so distinct CDR3 sequences, about 3.5% seen once. This TCR came from a man between 18 and 29 years old who received the YFV17D yellow fever vaccine. The V gene is TRBV18, the J gene TRBJ2-4, with D unclear. The sample here was PBMCs, taken 15 days after the yellow fever booster vaccination. CDR3 amino acids: CASSPGSGGENIQYF. The CDR3 DNA sequence: TGTGCCAGCTCACCGGGGTCCGGCGGCGAAAACATTCAGTACTTC.